These T cell receptor beta chains were read from a single sample in a study of T cell responses to AZD1222 COVID-19 vaccine. The method was immunoSEQ multiplex PCR; TCRdb's version includes in-frame clones alone and lacks a portion of them. The data contain just under 85,000 clones, 86% of them seen just once; the ten biggest clones take up 8.7%. The sample in question was peripheral blood, obtained on day 0 of AZD1222 vaccination. These receptors were taken from an adult in good health. The CDR3 runs from the conserved cysteine through the conserved F or W. D genes are given only for firm matches. Some rows have no size entry. The others give once, few or many, or a class for an expanded clone.

>NA|TRBJ1-2|NA|TRBV15
TGTGCCACCAGCAGAGACCCCTCAGGGACCTATGGCTACACCTTC
CATSRDPSGTYGYTF
>few|TRBJ2-7|TRBD2|TRBV28
TGTGCCAGCGGACCACTAGCGTCCTACGAGCAGTACTTC
CASGPLASYEQYF
>NA|TRBJ1-2|NA|TRBV5-5
TGTGCCAGCAGTCAAGGGGGTCTTTTTAACTATGGCTACACCTTC
CASSQGGLFNYGYTF
>NA|TRBJ2-5|TRBD2|TRBV7-2
TGTGCCAGCAGCTCCACACCCCTGGGACTAGCGGGAGTTCGAGAGACCCAGTACTTC
CASSSTPLGLAGVRETQYF
>NA|TRBJ1-2|NA|TRBV3-1/TRBV3-2
TGTGCGACGACCGACAGCGACTATGGCTACACCTTC
CATTDSDYGYTF
>NA|TRBJ2-6|NA|TRBV12-3/TRBV12-4
TGTGCCAGCAGTTTATCTGGGGCCAACGTCCTGACTTTC
CASSLSGANVLTF
>few|TRBJ2-3|TRBD1|TRBV29-1
TGCAGCACTCGGACAGGGACGACCACAGATACGCAGTATTTT
CSTRTGTTTDTQYF
>NA|TRBJ2-5|NA|TRBV15
TGTGCCACCAGCAGAGATCCGGCCGTTCAAGAGACCCAGTACTTC
CATSRDPAVQETQYF
>NA|TRBJ2-7|NA|TRBV19
TGTGCCAGTAGTATACGTGGGGGTGGGCTCACCTCCTACGAGCAGTACTTC
CASSIRGGGLTSYEQYF
>NA|TRBJ2-1|NA|TRBV28
TGTGCCAGCAGTTTGGGGGGGCAGGGTTCCTACAATGAGCAGTTCTTC
CASSLGGQGSYNEQFF
>NA|TRBJ2-3|TRBD2|TRBV5-8
TGTGCCAGCAGCTCGGGGACTAGCGGGGATACGCAGTATTTT
CASSSGTSGDTQYF
>NA|TRBJ1-5|NA|TRBV4-1
TGCGCCAGCAGCCAAGAAATAAGACAGCCCCAGCATTTT
CASSQEIRQPQHF
>NA|TRBJ2-1|TRBD2|TRBV19
TGTGCCAGCAATCCTAGCGGTCACAATGAGCAGTTCTTC
CASNPSGHNEQFF
>once|TRBJ1-4|TRBD1|TRBV19
TGTGCCAGTAGTCCCACAGGGGTTGAAAAACTGTTTTTT
CASSPTGVEKLFF
>few|TRBJ1-1|NA|TRBV10-3
TGTGCCATCAGGGAGGGGACCCGCACTGAAGCTTTCTTT
CAIREGTRTEAFF
>few|TRBJ1-2|NA|TRBV9
TGTGCCAGCAGCGCCGATAACAGACCTCTGGGCTACACCTTC
CASSADNRPLGYTF
>NA|TRBJ2-1|TRBD1|TRBV7-3
TGTGCCAGCAGCTCGGACAGGGGGGCCTACAATGAGCAGTTCTTC
CASSSDRGAYNEQFF
>NA|TRBJ1-1|NA|TRBV18
TGTGCCAGCTCGCAAGGACAGCTCCCGAACACTGAAGCTTTCTTT
CASSQGQLPNTEAFF
>NA|TRBJ2-3|TRBD2|TRBV10-1
TGCGCCAGCAGTGAGCTCCGTAGCGGGATCACAGATACGCAGTATTTT
CASSELRSGITDTQYF
>NA|TRBJ1-6|TRBD1|TRBV5-5
TGTGCCAGCAGCCCACGGGACAGCCCCTATAATTCACCCCTCCACTTT
CASSPRDSPYNSPLHF
>NA|TRBJ1-1|NA|TRBV7-7
TGTGCTAGCAGCCCCTTTGAAGGGTGGACTGAAGCTTTCTTT
CASSPFEGWTEAFF
>once|TRBJ2-2|TRBD2|TRBV19
TGTGCCAGTAGTATGCGGACTAGCGGGAGCGCGAACACCGGGGAGCTGTTTTTT
CASSMRTSGSANTGELFF
>NA|TRBJ2-7|TRBD2|TRBV28
TGTGCCAGCAGTCCTCGGGGGGGGCGCGTTTACGAGCAGTACTTC
CASSPRGGRVYEQYF
>NA|TRBJ2-1|NA|TRBV2
TGTGCCAGCAGCGTGGGACAAGCATCCTACAATGAGCAGTTCTTC
CASSVGQASYNEQFF
>NA|TRBJ1-1|NA|TRBV28
TGTGCCAGCAGTACCCACGACCAGCGGGGGAGGATTAACACTGAAGCTTTCTTT
CASSTHDQRGRINTEAFF
>NA|TRBJ1-2|NA|TRBV11-2
TGTGCCAGCAGCTTAGGGGCGATGGGTGGCTACACCTTC
CASSLGAMGGYTF
>NA|TRBJ2-1|NA|TRBV19
TGTGCCAGTAGTCACCCATCCTACAATGAGCAGTTCTTC
CASSHPSYNEQFF
>once|TRBJ1-4|TRBD1|TRBV7-9
TGTGCCAGCAGCTTCTCCTTGCAGGGGGCAATGGAAAAACTGTTTTTT
CASSFSLQGAMEKLFF
>NA|TRBJ2-1|NA|TRBV29-1
TGCAGCGTTGTTGAGGGGGTTCCCTACAATGAGCAGTTCTTC
CSVVEGVPYNEQFF
>NA|TRBJ1-2|NA|TRBV5-6
TGTGCCAGCAGCTTGAACAGGGATAAAGCTAACTATGGCTACACCTTC
CASSLNRDKANYGYTF
>NA|TRBJ2-2|NA|TRBV7-3
TGTGCCAGCAGCTCGACAGGGAACACCGGGGAGCTGTTTTTT
CASSSTGNTGELFF
>once|TRBJ1-3|NA|TRBV15
TGTGCCACCAGCAGAGGCGCAGGCCGGGGGTCTGGAAACACCATATATTTT
CATSRGAGRGSGNTIYF
>NA|TRBJ2-3|TRBD1|TRBV5-1
TGCGCCAGCAGCTTGTTAGGGACAGGGATATCAGATACGCAGTATTTT
CASSLLGTGISDTQYF
>NA|TRBJ2-1|NA|TRBV5-1
TGCGCCAGCGGCGCGAGGACGGCTTACAATGAGCAGTTCTTC
CASGARTAYNEQFF
>few|TRBJ1-2|NA|TRBV12-3/TRBV12-4
TGTGCCAGCAGTACAGGACAGCTCTATGGCTACACCTTC
CASSTGQLYGYTF
>NA|TRBJ1-1|NA|TRBV18
TGTGCCAGCTCACCAGGGGGGAGAGGGACTGAAGCTTTCTTT
CASSPGGRGTEAFF
>NA|TRBJ1-6|NA|TRBV19
TGTGCCAGTAGCAACACAGGCTTTACCTATAATTCACCCCTCCACTTT
CASSNTGFTYNSPLHF
>NA|TRBJ1-2|NA|TRBV6-5
TGTGCCAGCAGAAGGGCGGGGGCCAACTATGGCTACACCTTC
CASRRAGANYGYTF
>NA|TRBJ1-1|TRBD1|TRBV4-1
TGCGCCAGCAGCCCCAGGACAGGGACTGAAGCTTTCTTT
CASSPRTGTEAFF
>NA|TRBJ2-7|TRBD1|TRBV5-1
TGCGCCAGCAGCTCAAGGACAGGCGGCTACGAGCAGTACTTC
CASSSRTGGYEQYF
>once|TRBJ1-4|NA|TRBV24-1
TGTGCCACCCGTGGTGCAACTAATGAAAAACTGTTTTTT
CATRGATNEKLFF
>once|TRBJ2-1|NA|TRBV7-9
TGTGCCAGCAGCCGGGCGGGCAGGAGGAGTTTTTACAATGAGCAGTTCTTC
CASSRAGRRSFYNEQFF
>NA|TRBJ1-4|TRBD1|TRBV15
TGTGCCACCAGCAGGCACAGGGGAACTAATGAAAAACTGTTTTTT
CATSRHRGTNEKLFF
>NA|TRBJ2-1|TRBD2|TRBV11-2
TGTGCCAGCAGCTTAGCGGCGAGGGGAGGGGAAGTCAGGAATGAGCAGTTCTTC
CASSLAARGGEVRNEQFF
>NA|TRBJ2-2|TRBD1|TRBV27
TGTGCCAGCATGCGGACAGGATGGACCGGGGAGCTGTTTTTT
CASMRTGWTGELFF
>NA|TRBJ1-1|NA|TRBV7-8
TGTGCCAGCAGTCGGCGGGGAAGTCCCCCCGAAGCTTTCTTT
CASSRRGSPPEAFF
>NA|TRBJ2-7|NA|TRBV5-4
TGTGCCAGCAGCTTGGCCCAGAGCTCCTACGAGCAGTACTTC
CASSLAQSSYEQYF
>NA|TRBJ1-2|NA|TRBV16
TGTGCCAGCAGCCAGGACGATAACTATGGCTACACCTTC
CASSQDDNYGYTF
>once|TRBJ1-4|NA|TRBV7-9
TGTGCCAGCAGCTTAAATGTACCAACTAATGAAAAACTGTTTTTT
CASSLNVPTNEKLFF
>NA|TRBJ1-2|TRBD1|TRBV9
TGTGCCAGCAGCGTAGGTCAGGGGGGCTATGGCTACACCTTC
CASSVGQGGYGYTF
>NA|TRBJ1-2|TRBD1|TRBV6-2/TRBV6-3
TGTGCCAGCAGTACGACAGGGTTCTATGGCTACACCTTC
CASSTTGFYGYTF